This paragraph covers one TCR beta chain sequence. Its antigen is still unknown. Its ends do not fully match the called genes, so a read error is possible. The data were taken from a study of tumor and adjacent non-tumor tissue in lung cancer. Study-level information: Patients were aged 31 to 76, approximately ten men and roughly five women, stage I to III. Study results and caveats: In normal lung, the top 100 clones were significantly more dominant than in tumor. TCR diversity was significantly greater in tumor than normal lung tissue.

The CDR3 runs 15 residues. Germline V gene sequence: CDR1 MDHEN, CDR2 SYDVKM. RNA was extracted from bulk tissue without any cell sorting. More than 3 cm separated this lung sample from the edge of the tumor. A modified ARM-PCR protocol with three rounds of nested PCR amplified TCRbeta. TCRdb reanalysed the multiplex PCR reads using MiXCR and keeps one entry per CDR3 protein. There are 60,000 to 85,000 distinct CDR3 sequences in the sample; around 80% occur only once, and 40% lies in the top ten. Sequences were obtained from distant non-tumor lung tissue. This sequence joins TRBV28 and TRBJ1-2; D is unresolved. The clonotype comes from a man between 65 and 85 years old with non-small cell lung cancer. CDR3 amino acids: CASSPWLGYDYGYPF. DNA for the CDR3: TGTGCCAGCAGTCCCTGGTTGGGGTACGACTATGGCTACCCCTTC.